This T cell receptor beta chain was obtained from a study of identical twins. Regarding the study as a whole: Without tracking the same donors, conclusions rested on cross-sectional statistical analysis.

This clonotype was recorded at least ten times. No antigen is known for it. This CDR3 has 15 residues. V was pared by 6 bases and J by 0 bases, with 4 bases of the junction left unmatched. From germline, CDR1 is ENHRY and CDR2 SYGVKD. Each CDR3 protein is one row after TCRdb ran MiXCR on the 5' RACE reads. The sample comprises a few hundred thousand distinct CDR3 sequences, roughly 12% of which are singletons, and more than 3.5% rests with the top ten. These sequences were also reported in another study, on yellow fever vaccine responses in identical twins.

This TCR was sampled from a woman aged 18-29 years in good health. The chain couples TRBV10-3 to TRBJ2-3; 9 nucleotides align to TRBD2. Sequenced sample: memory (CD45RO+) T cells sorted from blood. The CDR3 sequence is CAISLAGSSTDTQYF. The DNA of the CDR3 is TGTGCCATCAGCCTAGCGGGGTCTAGCACAGATACGCAGTATTTT.